This section outlines one T cell receptor beta chain sequence together with its context. Produced via immunoSEQ multiplex PCR; TCRdb's table is partial and in-frame only. The sample holds about 15,000 clones, 75% seen once. These data belong to a study of blood T cell repertoires in COVID-19. Study as a whole: Sources were T cells, B-cell-depleted T cells, or PBMCs; the material itself was cDNA or gDNA.

The junction had 6 bases not matched to a gene; V was cut back by 0 bases and J by 7 bases. The V gene's germline CDR1 is LGHDT and CDR2 YNNKEL (reference sequence). This CDR3 comprises 17 residues. Sequenced: peripheral blood. V is TRBV3-1 (or the pseudogene TRBV3-2) and J is TRBJ2-1, with 13 bases identical to TRBD2. The TCR originated in a man aged 55 to 70 with acute or convalescent COVID-19. The CDR3 DNA sequence: TGTGCCAGCAGCCAAGAGCGGGGACTAGCGGGGACTAATGAGCAGTTCTTC. It is translated as CASSQERGLAGTNEQFF.